This T cell receptor (beta chain) came from a study of T cell repertoires in cytomegalovirus infection. TCRdb ran MiXCR on the reads and lists one entry per CDR3 protein. The sample has about 890,000 distinct CDR3 sequences, less than 40% seen once. This clonotype was found many times. Its antigen is unidentified. V lost 3 bases to trimming and J lost 5 bases; unmatched junction nucleotides: 7. CDR3 length: 14 residues. The rearrangement links TRBV12-3 or TRBV12-4 to TRBJ2-7, with 7 positions matching TRBD1. The sample consisted of cultured CD8+ T cells from PBMCs, taken from culture after CMV antigen stimulation. This TCR came from a human donor in good health (CMV status not recorded). Some clones in this sample may be carry-over from other donors' samples. The CDR3 DNA sequence: TGTGCCAGCAGTTTCGAGCTAGACAGGGACGAGCAGTACTTC. Its protein is CASSFELDRDEQYF.